These 30 T cell receptor beta chains were sequenced from one sample in a study of CD4 T cells in relation to SARS-CoV-2 and coronaviruses. CD4+ T cells from unexposed donors were obtained before the COVID-19 pandemic (2011-2018). CD4+ T cells were isolated from the cells after more than nine days of culture. No antigen is known for these receptors. The table came from immunoSEQ multiplex PCR; TCRdb's copy has only in-frame clones and leaves some out. This repertoire shows some 16,000 clones, 76% found once; its top ten account for 20% to 30%. Sequencing was carried out using CD4+ T cells from PBMCs, cultured in vitro. The receptors here all came from a human donor in good health.

The chain links TRBV12-5 to TRBJ2-7, with D maybe TRBD2 (5 bases). The CDR3 covers 12 residues. V was trimmed by 5 bases and J by 2 bases, leaving 7 bases between them. Germline V lookup: CDR1 LGHNT, CDR2 FRNRAP. In DNA, the CDR3 is TGTGCTAGTGGTCCCGGGACCTACGAGCAGTACTTC. Translation: CASGPGTYEQYF.

The CDR3 region has the DNA TGTGCCAGCAGATCCTCAGGGGCCTATGGCTACACCTTC. The encoded protein is CASRSSGAYGYTF. The chain is built from TRBV3-1 (or the pseudogene TRBV3-2) and TRBJ1-2; weak D call: TRBD1 (6 bases). The CDR3 loop spans 13 amino acids. Trimming removed 6 bases from V and 4 bases from J, with 12 bases in between. CDR1 is LGHDT, CDR2 YNNKEL, per germline (reference sequence).

This chain links TRBV7-6 with TRBJ2-3; D might be TRBD2 (5 bases). Trimming removed 0 bases at V and 5 bases at J, with 12 bases between. CDR3 length: 15 amino acids. Per the germline V gene, CDR1 is SGHVS and CDR2 is FNYEAQ. The DNA of the CDR3 is TGTGCCAGCAGCTTAGCGACCGGGGTAGTAGATACGCAGTATTTT. Translating gives CASSLATGVVDTQYF.

The rearrangement links TRBV7-9 to TRBJ1-1; no clear D. The CDR3 spans 13 residues. CDR1 SEHNR and CDR2 FQNEAQ come from the germline V gene (reference sequence). V lost 2 bases and J lost 3, with 7 bases in between. The CDR3 nucleotides read TGTGCCAGCAGCTTAAGGGAGGACACTGAAGCTTTCTTT. As protein: CASSLREDTEAFF. The full variable domain, in which reference TRBV7-9 and TRBJ1-1 provide the parts outside the CDR3, is DTGVSQNPRHKITKRGQNVTFRCDPISEHNRLYWYRQTLGQGPEFLTYFQNEAQLEKSRLLSDRFSAERPKGSFSTLEIQRTEQGDSAMYLCASSLREDTEAFFGQGTRLTVV.

The rearrangement links TRBV11-2 to TRBJ1-2; D may be TRBD1 (5 bases). The CDR3 is made up of 15 amino acids. The V end lost 3 bases, the J end lost 8 bases, and 19 bases lay between the germline ends. Per germline, CDR1 SGHAT and CDR2 FQNNGV. The CDR3 DNA sequence: TGTGCCAGCAGCTTCAAATTAGCTGTTTGGGGGGGCTACACCTTC. Translated, it gives CASSFKLAVWGGYTF. Variable domain in full (rest from reference TRBV11-2 and TRBJ1-2): EAGVAQSPRYKIIEKRQSVAFWCNPISGHATLYWYQQILGQGPKLLIQFQNNGVVDDSQLPKDRFSAERLKGVDSTLKIQPAKLEDSAVYLCASSFKLAVWGGYTFGSGTRLTVV.

The rearrangement uses TRBV5-4 and TRBJ2-5; 7 positions match TRBD1. The CDR3 sequence is 16 residues long. In germline, CDR1 is SGHNT, CDR2 YYREEE (reference sequence). V dropped 0 bases and J dropped 5; count of bases not matched to a gene: 10. CDR3 sequence reads: CASSLAGGQSFETQYF. CDR3 in DNA: TGTGCCAGCAGCTTGGCTGGGGGACAGTCTTTTGAGACCCAGTACTTC.

This clone was counted between two and nine times. This chain joins TRBV7-9 and TRBJ1-2; TRBD1 might be the D (5 bases). V was clipped by 0 bases and J by 3 bases, with 11 bases between them. This CDR3 has 15 amino acids. Germline V lookup: CDR1 SEHNR, CDR2 FQNEAQ (reference sequence). This CDR3 is CASSLAGQGYYGYTF. For the CDR3, the DNA is TGTGCCAGCAGCTTAGCGGGGCAGGGCTACTATGGCTACACCTTC.

The chain couples TRBV10-1 to TRBJ2-1, with D uncertain. Germline CDR1 WNHNN, CDR2 SYGVQD (reference sequence). This CDR3 is 13 amino acids long. V lost 4 bases, J lost 7 bases, and 11 bases lay in between. The CDR3 region is CASSAITANEQFF. The CDR3, as DNA: TGCGCCAGCAGTGCAATCACAGCTAATGAGCAGTTCTTC.

This chain links TRBV2 with TRBJ1-2, with D tentatively TRBD1 (5 bases). CDR1 SNHLY and CDR2 FYNNEI come from the germline V gene. The CDR3 runs 14 residues. Trimming left V 3 bases short and J 6 bases short, with 14 bases between. The CDR3 DNA follows: TGTGCCAGCAGTGATTCACGGGGGATGAATGGCTACACCTTC. It encodes CASSDSRGMNGYTF.

This clone has just a few counts. CDR3 loop: CASTPGQGDTGELFF. The CDR3 DNA follows: TGTGCCAGTACACCGGGACAGGGAGACACCGGGGAGCTGTTTTTT. The chain combines TRBV6-4 with TRBJ2-2; 9 nucleotides match TRBD1. This CDR3 has 15 residues. Germline lookup yields CDR1 MRHNA and CDR2 SNTAGT. The V and J ends lost 9 bases and 3 bases, in that order; junction bases with no gene match: 8.

This clone has only a few counts. The chain is built from TRBV10-3 and TRBJ1-3, with no clear D. Looked up from germline, CDR1 is ENHRY and CDR2 is SYGVKD. This CDR3 comprises 13 residues. The V end was cut by 10 bases, the J end by 4 bases, with 14 bases between. CDR3 nucleotide sequence: TGTGCCAATGGGGAAAGCCGGGGAAACACCATATATTTT. Translated: CANGESRGNTIYF.

By frequency in the sample, this clone is large. J is TRBJ2-3 and V is TRBV4-2; 9 positions match TRBD2. The V gene end was trimmed by 2 bases and the J gene end by 2 bases; junction bases not matched to a gene: 2. This CDR3 region has 15 residues. In germline, CDR1 is LGHNA, CDR2 YNFKEQ. CDR3 coding DNA: TGTGCCAGCAGCCAATTAGCGGGAGACACAGATACGCAGTATTTT. It specifies CASSQLAGDTDTQYF.

This chain links TRBV27 with TRBJ1-6; D perhaps matches TRBD1 (5 bases). Trimming took off 0 bases at V and 5 bases at J, with 14 bases between the two ends. Per the germline V gene, CDR1 is MNHEY and CDR2 is SMNVEV (reference sequence). The CDR3 is 17 amino acids. The CDR3 loop is CASSLSSGTHHNSPLHF. Here the CDR3 DNA reads TGTGCCAGCAGTTTATCTTCCGGGACCCATCATAATTCACCCCTCCACTTT.

The CDR3 DNA reads TGTGCCATCGGGACAGATTACAATGAGCAGTTCTTC. This codes for CAIGTDYNEQFF. V usage is TRBV2 and J usage is TRBJ2-1; TRBD1 matches 7 bases. V gave up 10 bases and J gave up 4 bases; unmatched junction bases: 4. Per the germline V gene, CDR1 is SNHLY and CDR2 is FYNNEI. This CDR3 region has 12 residues. The complete variable domain, with remaining parts taken from reference TRBV2 and TRBJ2-1, reads EPEVTQTPSHQVTQMGQEVILRCVPISNHLYFYWYRQILGQKVEFLVSFYNNEISEKSEIFDDQFSVERPDGSNFTLKIRSTKLEDSAMYFCAIGTDYNEQFFGPGTRLTVL.

The rearrangement joins TRBV24-1 to TRBJ2-2; 8 bases align to TRBD1. CDR1 is KGHDR, CDR2 SFDVKD, per germline. Trimming cost V 1 base and J 5 bases; bases outside gene matches: 5. This CDR3 region has 16 residues. The CDR3 DNA reads as TGTGCCACCAGTGATTTTCAGGGGGCGGCAACCGGGGAGCTGTTTTTT. It translates to CATSDFQGAATGELFF.

The rearrangement uses TRBV5-1 and TRBJ1-1, with D unclear. V was pared by 1 base and J by 1 base, with 11 bases between. CDR1 and CDR2 (germline): SGHRS, YFSETQ. The CDR3 extends over 15 amino acids. The CDR3 protein is CASSLPPTENTEAFF. DNA of the CDR3: TGCGCCAGCAGCTTGCCCCCCACAGAGAACACTGAAGCTTTCTTT.

The CDR3 protein is CASSPHRSTDTQYF. CDR3 nucleotides: TGTGCCAGCAGCCCACATCGGAGCACAGATACGCAGTATTTT. The rearrangement links TRBV5-8 to TRBJ2-3; D remains unclear. Germline CDR1 is SGHTS and CDR2 is YDEGEE. The CDR3 sequence is 14 residues long. V lost 4 bases to trimming and J lost 0 bases, with 9 bases between them.

The chain combines TRBV24-1 with TRBJ1-4, with D possibly TRBD1 on 5 matching bases. The CDR3 runs to 16 residues. Deletions cut 8 bases from V and 0 bases from J, with 15 bases between. The germline gives CDR1 KGHDR, CDR2 SFDVKD. The CDR3 spells CATISLAGATNEKLFF. In DNA form, the CDR3 reads TGTGCCACCATCTCCCTAGCGGGGGCAACTAATGAAAAACTGTTTTTT.

This clone came up a few times. The chain is built from TRBV7-6 and TRBJ2-7, with D unclear. Germline assignment: CDR1 SGHVS and CDR2 FNYEAQ. With 1 base removed from V and 4 bases from J, the gap between germline ends came to 11 bases. The CDR3 extends over 14 amino acids. The CDR3 loop reads CASSLEDRFYEQYF. DNA of the CDR3: TGTGCCAGCAGCTTAGAGGATCGGTTTTACGAGCAGTACTTC.

CDR3: CASSQDRDTEAFF. The CDR3 DNA is TGTGCCAGCAGCCAGGACAGGGATACTGAAGCTTTCTTT. The rearrangement uses TRBV7-2 and TRBJ1-1; 8 positions agree with TRBD1. After removal of 5 bases from V and 5 bases from J, the junction contained 4 bases not matched to a gene. The germline gives CDR1 SGHTA, CDR2 FQGNSA. This CDR3 has 13 amino acids. The full variable domain, completed using reference TRBV7-2 and TRBJ1-1, is GAGVSQSPSNKVTEKGKDVELRCDPISGHTALYWYRQSLGQGLEFLIYFQGNSAPDKSGLPSDRFSAERTGGSVSTLTIQRTQQEDSAVYLCASSQDRDTEAFFGQGTRLTVV.

This clone was seen a few times. This chain uses TRBV18 with TRBJ1-1; D might be TRBD1 (5 bases). Trimming took 1 base from V and 7 from J, leaving 7 bases between them. The CDR3 loop spans 12 amino acids. Looked up from germline, CDR1 is KGHSH and CDR2 is LQKENI. The CDR3 here is CASSPQQGEAFF. Written as DNA, the CDR3 is TGTGCCAGCTCACCACAGCAGGGTGAAGCTTTCTTT.

This clone showed up just a few times. The rearrangement uses TRBV19 and TRBJ2-3, with D perhaps matching TRBD1 (6 bases). Per the germline V gene, CDR1 is LNHDA and CDR2 is SQIVND (reference sequence). V gave up 9 bases and J gave up 0 bases, with 16 bases separating them. CDR3 size: 15 residues. The chain's CDR3 is CASQILGASTDTQYF. As DNA, the CDR3 is TGTGCCAGCCAGATTCTGGGGGCTAGCACAGATACGCAGTATTTT.

This chain's CDR3 is CASRHGTGQLNQPQHF. CDR3 coding DNA: TGTGCCAGCAGGCATGGGACCGGACAGCTAAATCAGCCCCAGCATTTT. This chain links TRBV2 with TRBJ1-5, with D perhaps matching TRBD1 (6 bases). Trimming removed 6 bases at V and 4 bases at J, with 19 bases between. Germline CDR1 and CDR2: SNHLY and FYNNEI. The CDR3 length is 16 residues.

The chain combines TRBV12-3 or TRBV12-4 with TRBJ1-1; TRBD1 is a possible D gene (5 bases). V was clipped by 3 bases and J by 5 bases, with 10 bases between them. The CDR3 has 13 amino acids. The CDR3: CASSFPGRTEAFF. CDR3 nucleotide sequence: TGTGCCAGCAGTTTTCCAGGGCGGACTGAAGCTTTCTTT.

V gene TRBV6-5 combines with J gene TRBJ2-7, with 7 bases fitting TRBD1. The CDR3 totals 14 residues. V shed 5 bases and J 1 base; nucleotides not matched to a gene: 5. Germline V lookup: CDR1 MNHEY, CDR2 SVGAGI. CDR3 nucleotides: TGTGCCAGCAGTACCAACAGGGGATCCTACGAGCAGTACTTC. Its translation: CASSTNRGSYEQYF.

The rearrangement uses TRBV4-1 and TRBJ1-2, with D hard to call. Deletions cut 0 bases from V and 1 base from J, with 6 bases between. This CDR3 comprises 14 residues. Germline assignment: CDR1 MGHRA and CDR2 YSYEKL. The CDR3: CASSQDRVNYGYTF. The CDR3, as DNA: TGCGCCAGCAGCCAAGATCGGGTTAACTATGGCTACACCTTC.

This chain uses TRBV28 with TRBJ2-5, with D uncertain. CDR3 length: 13 residues. Germline lookup yields CDR1 MDHEN and CDR2 SYDVKM. Trimming removed 3 bases from V and 5 bases from J, with 10 bases in between. Here the CDR3 reads CASSFPSPETQYF. The CDR3 bases are TGTGCCAGCAGTTTCCCGAGTCCGGAGACCCAGTACTTC.

This clone was seen only once. The rearrangement links TRBV3-1 (or the pseudogene TRBV3-2) to TRBJ2-7; TRBD2 agrees at 12 bases. This CDR3 contains 20 residues. Losses at the gene ends were 0 bases for V and 7 bases for J; bases not matched to a gene: 19. Per the germline V gene, CDR1 is LGHDT and CDR2 is YNNKEL (reference sequence). CDR3 DNA: TGTGCCAGCAGCCAAGAGAGGGGGTTGACGCTAGCGGGAGGGTTAGGGGAGCAGTACTTC. It codes for CASSQERGLTLAGGLGEQYF.

V is TRBV5-1 and J is TRBJ2-5, with a weak D call TRBD2 (6 bases). The germline CDR1 and CDR2 sequences are SGHRS and YFSETQ. Trimming took off 4 bases at V and 5 bases at J, with 12 bases between the two ends. CDR3 length: 13 residues. CDR3 sequence: CASSGGPGETQYF. The CDR3 region has the DNA TGCGCCAGCAGCGGAGGGCCTGGGGAGACCCAGTACTTC.

The chain employs TRBV3-1 (or the pseudogene TRBV3-2) and TRBJ1-4; D possibly corresponds to TRBD1 (5 bases). The CDR3 totals 14 residues. CDR1 is LGHDT, CDR2 YNNKEL, per germline (reference sequence). Between the trimmed V and J ends, which lost 7 bases and 4 bases, there was a span of 13 bases. CDR3 nucleotide sequence: TGTGCCAGCACCTCCGGGGGGGGTAATGAAAAACTGTTTTTT. It yields the protein CASTSGGGNEKLFF.